This T cell receptor beta chain appears in the sequencing data of a study of T cell changes during pregnancy in multiple sclerosis. Assay used: immunoSEQ multiplex PCR; TCRdb lists only in-frame clones, some missing. The sample consists of 50,000 or so clones, approximately 92% of them appearing once. Germline V lookup: CDR1 SQVTM, CDR2 ANQGSEA. The CDR3 sequence is 14 residues long. V gave up 4 bases and J gave up 1 base; unmatched junction bases: 6. The receptor was derived from a female donor with multiple sclerosis, enrolled in a pregnancy study. The chain carries TRBV29-1 and TRBJ1-1; 7 nucleotides line up with TRBD1. The sample was CD4+ T cells from peripheral blood mononuclear cells, taken in the third trimester of pregnancy. This chain's CDR3 is CSVANRGGNTEAFF. The CDR3 nucleotides are TGCAGCGTTGCTAACAGGGGAGGGAACACTGAAGCTTTCTTT.